This T cell receptor beta chain stems from a study of T cell repertoires in cytomegalovirus infection. About the study: It was recently identified HLA-C-restricted and well-studied HLA-B-restricted CMV epitopes that the study used.

With V trimmed by 1 base and J by 7 bases, 9 bases remained unmatched. This CDR3 has 16 amino acids. Germline loops: CDR1 SGHVS, CDR2 FNYEAQ. TCRdb passed the reads through MiXCR, listing each CDR3 protein once. Of about 900,000 distinct CDR3 sequences in the sample, less than 35% are singletons; the top ten hold around 15%. Only a few counts were recorded for this clonotype. The antigen is not known. Study-wide results and limits: The ex vivo response was dominated by HLA-C-restricted CMV-specific TCR beta clonotypes. The cumulative frequency of public TCR beta families identified carriers of CMV plus the relevant HLA.

This rearrangement joins TRBV7-6 to TRBJ2-7; 11 bases align to TRBD1. Source: cultured CD8+ T cells from PBMCs, taken from culture after CMV antigen stimulation. This TCR was recovered from a human donor in good health (CMV status not recorded). Some clones in this sample may be carry-over from other donors' samples. DNA of the CDR3: TGTGCCAGCAGCTTAGGAGCGGACAGGGGGCTAGAAGAGCAGTACTTC. Encoded protein: CASSLGADRGLEEQYF.